This T cell receptor (beta chain) was retrieved from a study of blood T cell repertoires in COVID-19. Whole-study context: Spain, Italy and the United States supplied samples that represented acute and convalescent COVID-19. PBMCs, B-cell-depleted T cells, or T cells were the source of the cDNA or gDNA that made up the material.

TCRdb keeps only in-frame clones here, not all; method: immunoSEQ multiplex PCR. The sample holds some 120,000 clones, over 75% seen once. V dropped 4 bases and J dropped 1 base, with 11 bases sitting between them. CDR3 size: 14 residues. CDR1 and CDR2 (germline): SGHRS, YFSETQ. The chain has TRBV5-1 and TRBJ1-2, with a possible D match to TRBD1 (6 bases). Sequenced: peripheral blood. The receptor was isolated from a man in his 60s with acute or convalescent COVID-19. CDR3 DNA sequence: TGCGCCAGCAGCCCTGGACAGTATAACTATGGCTACACCTTC. Amino acid sequence: CASSPGQYNYGYTF.